These 15 T cell receptor beta chains were sequenced from one sample in a study of T-cell memory formation after mild COVID-19 listed by TCRdb under 2021. The library was built by means of 5' RACE. The sequencer was an Illumina NovaSeq 6000. The public reads were run again by TCRdb, first through fastp at Q25 and then through MiXCR, and only productive beta chains were kept. CDR3 protein duplicates are merged, each entry listing the most common genes and DNA. Within this sample are hundreds of thousands of distinct CDR3 sequences, with 15% to 20% of them counted one time only. The ten largest clones capture 22% of the sample. Sequences were obtained from PBMCs or a T cell subset sorted from them (not recorded which). The receptor source for this set is a man aged 18 to 35 who had mild COVID-19 (a few samples of this study predate the infection). The sample titles of this study are shuffled in the database, so cell type and time point are left out; the donor was told from shared clones.

This clonotype occurred a few times. The chain joins TRBV7-2 to TRBJ1-5; no firm D call. Germline-derived CDR1 and CDR2 are SGHTA and FQGNSA. With 1 base removed from V and 5 bases from J, the gap between germline ends came to 6 bases. This CDR3 region has 13 residues. The DNA for the CDR3 is TGTGCCAGCAGCTTAGAGGTTGATCAGCCCCAGCATTTT. Amino acids: CASSLEVDQPQHF.

This clonotype is deemed medium-sized. V usage is TRBV6-2 or TRBV6-3 and J usage is TRBJ2-1; 7 nucleotides agree with TRBD1. V was clipped by 6 bases and J by 7 bases; unmatched bases: 9. The germline gives CDR1 MNHEY, CDR2 SVGEGT. The CDR3 loop spans 14 amino acids. The CDR3 sequence is CASRVGTVGNEQFF. CDR3 coding DNA: TGTGCCAGCAGGGTGGGGACAGTGGGGAATGAGCAGTTCTTC.

This clonotype occurred a few times. In DNA, the CDR3 is TGTGCCAGCGACAACGGCAATGAAGCTTTCTTT. Translating gives CASDNGNEAFF. The chain links TRBV18 to TRBJ1-1; D ambiguous. The CDR3 is made up of 11 amino acids. The germline V gene has CDR1 KGHSH and CDR2 LQKENI. Trimming shortened V by 8 bases and J by 7 bases, and 11 bases separated the two germline ends.

This clonotype was seen only a few times. J is TRBJ2-4 and V is TRBV7-3; 8 nucleotides agree with TRBD1. The CDR3 covers 13 residues. Germline assignment: CDR1 SGHTA and CDR2 FQGTGA. Germline trimming cut 6 bases from V and 3 bases from J; bases unmatched to any gene: 1. The CDR3 DNA reads TGTGCCAGCAGTACAGGGGGCAAAAACATTCAGTACTTC. This encodes CASSTGGKNIQYF.

V gene TRBV20-1 combines with J gene TRBJ1-6; TRBD1 agrees at 10 bases. V shed 0 bases, J shed 6 bases, and the junction held 8 bases outside the gene matches. The CDR3 runs 17 residues. CDR1 and CDR2 from the germline V gene are DFQATT and SNEGSKA (reference sequence). The CDR3 sequence is CSARDFRDRGLNSPLHF. CDR3 DNA sequence: TGCAGTGCTAGAGATTTTCGGGACAGGGGTCTTAATTCACCCCTCCACTTT.

The sample holds many counts of this clonotype. The CDR3 is CASSRAGSSYNEQFF. CDR3 bases: TGTGCCAGCAGCAGAGCCGGAAGCTCCTACAATGAGCAGTTCTTC. This chain links TRBV7-2 with TRBJ2-1; D remains ambiguous. This CDR3 is 15 amino acids long. The V gene lost 5 bases and the J gene lost 0 bases, with 11 bases spanning the gap. Germline V gene data show CDR1 as SGHTA and CDR2 as FQGNSA.

The rearrangement uses TRBV20-1 and TRBJ1-2; 7 positions agree with TRBD1. With 5 bases clipped from V and 6 bases from J, the junction kept 15 bases outside the gene matches. This CDR3 region has 15 residues. Germline-derived CDR1 and CDR2 are DFQATT and SNEGSKA (reference sequence). This CDR3 reads CSAFNPGQVVDGYTF. Here the CDR3 DNA reads TGCAGTGCTTTTAACCCTGGACAGGTGGTAGATGGCTACACCTTC.

This clonotype showed up many times. As DNA, the CDR3 is TGCGCCAGCAGCCACGAGCGGGGGGGCATCTACAATGAGCAGTTCTTC. It specifies CASSHERGGIYNEQFF. The chain joins TRBV4-3 to TRBJ2-1, with 10 positions matching TRBD2. Germline V gene data show CDR1 as LGHNA and CDR2 as YSLEER. Trimming removed 3 bases from V and 3 bases from J; junction bases left unmatched: 5. This CDR3 comprises 16 residues.

The sample holds a few counts of this clonotype. The genes are TRBV6-5 and TRBJ1-5; a weak D match, TRBD1 (5 bases). CDR3 length equals 15 residues. V was shortened by 0 bases and J by 6 bases, with 12 bases between the two germline ends. Germline V lookup: CDR1 MNHEY, CDR2 SVGAGI. The DNA of the CDR3 is TGTGCCAGCAGTTACTCGGCAGGGAGTAGTCAGCCCCAGCATTTT. Its translation is CASSYSAGSSQPQHF.

In its sample, this clonotype was seen a few times. The rearrangement uses TRBV7-2 and TRBJ1-1; no clear D gene. The CDR3 is made up of 15 amino acids. The germline V gene has CDR1 SGHTA and CDR2 FQGNSA. The V gene lost 3 bases and the J gene lost 6 bases, with 17 bases spanning the gap. The CDR3 DNA sequence: TGTGCCAGCAGCTTTCGGCCTTGGCTGAGAGCTGAAGCTTTCTTT. Translating it yields CASSFRPWLRAEAFF.

The gene calls are TRBV9 and TRBJ2-2, with TRBD1 matching over 7 bases. J gave up 4 bases and V 2 bases, and 5 bases lay outside the gene matches. CDR3 length equals 15 residues. CDR1 SGDLS and CDR2 YYNGEE come from the germline V gene. The CDR3 DNA is TGTGCCAGCAGCGTCCGACAGGGACCCACCGGGGAGCTGTTTTTT. Protein sequence: CASSVRQGPTGELFF.

The genes are TRBV7-7 and TRBJ2-3; D is ambiguous. The V and J ends lost 4 bases and 0 bases respectively, with 8 bases between them. There are 14 residues in the CDR3. Germline CDR1 SSHAT, CDR2 FNYEAQ (reference sequence). Written as DNA, the CDR3 is TGTGCCAGCAGCTCAACGACAAGCACAGATACGCAGTATTTT. This translates into CASSSTTSTDTQYF.

Concerning this clonotype itself: A junction end diverges from the germline sequence, so it may reflect a read error. The V gene is TRBV7-2, the J gene TRBJ2-5; the D is unclear. The CDR3 extends over 14 amino acids. CDR1 and CDR2 from the germline V gene are SGHTA and FQGNSA. CDR3 sequence: CVSSLARVEETQYF. In nucleotides, the CDR3 is TGTGTCAGCAGCTTAGCCCGTGTCGAAGAGACCCAGTACTTC. The complete variable domain, with remaining parts taken from reference TRBV7-2 and TRBJ2-5, reads GAGVSQSPSNKVTEKGKDVELRCDPISGHTALYWYRQSLGQGLEFLIYFQGNSAPDKSGLPSDRFSAERTGGSVSTLTIQRTQQEDSAVYLCVSSLARVEETQYFGPGTRLLVL.

This clonotype was counted between two and nine times. V usage is TRBV9 and J usage is TRBJ2-6; 10 bases map to TRBD2. The junction had 6 bases not matched to a gene; V was cut back by 0 bases and J by 3 bases. From germline, CDR1 is SGDLS and CDR2 YYNGEE. The CDR3 is 18 residues long. CDR3 DNA: TGTGCCAGCAGCGTAGATCCAGCGGGGGGGCATGGGGCCAACGTCCTGACTTTC. Translating gives CASSVDPAGGHGANVLTF.

The rearrangement joins TRBV6-6 to TRBJ1-2, with D possibly being TRBD1 (6 bases). There are 15 residues in the CDR3. V was clipped by 3 bases and J by 0 bases, with 11 bases between them. CDR1 MNHNY and CDR2 SVGAGI come from the germline V gene (reference sequence). CDR3 in amino acids: CASSYGGAANYGYTF. The CDR3 coding sequence is TGTGCCAGCAGTTATGGGGGGGCTGCTAACTATGGCTACACCTTC.